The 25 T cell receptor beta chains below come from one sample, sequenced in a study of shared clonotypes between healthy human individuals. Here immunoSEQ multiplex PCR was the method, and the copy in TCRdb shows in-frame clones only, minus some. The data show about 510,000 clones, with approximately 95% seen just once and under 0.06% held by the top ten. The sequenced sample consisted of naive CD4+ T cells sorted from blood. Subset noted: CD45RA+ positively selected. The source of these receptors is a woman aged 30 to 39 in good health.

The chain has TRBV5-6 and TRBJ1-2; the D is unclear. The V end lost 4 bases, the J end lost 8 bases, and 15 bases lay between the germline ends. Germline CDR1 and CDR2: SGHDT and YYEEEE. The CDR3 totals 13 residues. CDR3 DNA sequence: TGTGCCAGCAGCCTAACCTCGTTGGGGGGCTACACCTTC. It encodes CASSLTSLGGYTF.

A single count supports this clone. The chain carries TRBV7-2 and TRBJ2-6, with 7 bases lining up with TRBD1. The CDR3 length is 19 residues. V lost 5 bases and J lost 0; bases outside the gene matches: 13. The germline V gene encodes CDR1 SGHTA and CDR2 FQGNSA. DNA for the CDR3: TGTGCCAGCAGCCTCAGGCGACAGGGTTCTTTCTCTGGGGCCAACGTCCTGACTTTC. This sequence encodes CASSLRRQGSFSGANVLTF.

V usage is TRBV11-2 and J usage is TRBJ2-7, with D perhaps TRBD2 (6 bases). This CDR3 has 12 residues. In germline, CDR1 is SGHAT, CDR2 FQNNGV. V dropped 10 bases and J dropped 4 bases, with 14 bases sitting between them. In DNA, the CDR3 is TGTGCCACAGCGGGTCCCTCTTACGAGCAGTACTTC. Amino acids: CATAGPSYEQYF. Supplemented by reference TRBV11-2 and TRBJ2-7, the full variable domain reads EAGVAQSPRYKIIEKRQSVAFWCNPISGHATLYWYQQILGQGPKLLIQFQNNGVVDDSQLPKDRFSAERLKGVDSTLKIQPAKLEDSAVYLCATAGPSYEQYFGPGTRLTVT.

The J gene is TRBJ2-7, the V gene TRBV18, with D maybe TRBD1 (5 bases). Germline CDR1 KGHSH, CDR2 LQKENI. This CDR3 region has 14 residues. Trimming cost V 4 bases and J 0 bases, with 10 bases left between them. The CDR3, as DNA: TGTGCCAGCTCACAGGACAACTACTCCTACGAGCAGTACTTC. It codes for CASSQDNYSYEQYF.

The CDR3 nucleotides are TGTGCCAGCAGTGACGTCGGTAGCGGGGTCTCCTACGAGCAGTACTTC. It codes for CASSDVGSGVSYEQYF. J is TRBJ2-7 and V is TRBV6-1, with 8 nucleotides matching TRBD2. After removal of 3 bases from V and 0 bases from J, the junction contained 7 bases not matched to a gene. The V gene's germline CDR1 is MNHNS and CDR2 SASEGT. This CDR3 is built from 16 residues.

The CDR3 region has the DNA TGTGCCAGCAGTGTGCAGAGCTCCTACAATGAGCAGTTCTTC. Its translation: CASSVQSSYNEQFF. This chain uses TRBV6-1 with TRBJ2-1; D unclear. This CDR3 is 14 amino acids long. Germline V CDR1 and CDR2: MNHNS, SASEGT. Trimming shortened V by 4 bases and J by 0 bases, and 7 bases separated the two germline ends.

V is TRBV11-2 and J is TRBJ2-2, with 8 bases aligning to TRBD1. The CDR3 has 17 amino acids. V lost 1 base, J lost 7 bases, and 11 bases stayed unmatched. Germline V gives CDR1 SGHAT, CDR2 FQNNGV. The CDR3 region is CASSLGPVQGANGELFF. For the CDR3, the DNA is TGTGCCAGCAGCTTAGGGCCCGTGCAGGGGGCTAACGGGGAGCTGTTTTTT.

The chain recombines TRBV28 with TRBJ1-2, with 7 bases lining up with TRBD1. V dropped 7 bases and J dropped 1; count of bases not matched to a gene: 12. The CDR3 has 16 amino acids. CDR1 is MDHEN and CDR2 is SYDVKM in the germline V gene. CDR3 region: CASTAHRDRINYGYTF. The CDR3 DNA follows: TGTGCCAGCACCGCTCACCGGGACAGAATTAACTATGGCTACACCTTC.

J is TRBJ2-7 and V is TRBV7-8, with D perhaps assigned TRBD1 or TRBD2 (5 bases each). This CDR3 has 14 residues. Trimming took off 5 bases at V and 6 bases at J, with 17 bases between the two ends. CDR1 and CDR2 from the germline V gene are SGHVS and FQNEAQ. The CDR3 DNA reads TGTGCCAGCAGCGCCCCCGGGACGTGGCGCGAGCAGTACTTC. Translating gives CASSAPGTWREQYF.

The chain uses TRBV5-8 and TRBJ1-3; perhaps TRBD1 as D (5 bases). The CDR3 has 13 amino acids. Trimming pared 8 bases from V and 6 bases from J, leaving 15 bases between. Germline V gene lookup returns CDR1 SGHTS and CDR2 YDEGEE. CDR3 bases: TGTGCCAGAACGAGAGGGGATGAAAACACCATATATTTT. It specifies CARTRGDENTIYF.

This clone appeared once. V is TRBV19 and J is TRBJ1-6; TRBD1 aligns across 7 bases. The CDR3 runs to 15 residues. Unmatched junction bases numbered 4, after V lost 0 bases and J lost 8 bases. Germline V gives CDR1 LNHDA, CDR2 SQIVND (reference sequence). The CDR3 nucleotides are TGTGCCAGTAGTATAGAGCCGGGACAGCATTCACCCCTCCACTTT. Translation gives CASSIEPGQHSPLHF.

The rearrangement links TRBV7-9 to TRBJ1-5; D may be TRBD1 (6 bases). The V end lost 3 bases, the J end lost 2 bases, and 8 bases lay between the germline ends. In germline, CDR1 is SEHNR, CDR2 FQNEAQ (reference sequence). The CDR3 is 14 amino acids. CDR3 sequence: CASSFPGGNQPQHF. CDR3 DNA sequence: TGTGCCAGCAGCTTCCCAGGGGGCAATCAGCCCCAGCATTTT. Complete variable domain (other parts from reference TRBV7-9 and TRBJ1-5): DTGVSQNPRHKITKRGQNVTFRCDPISEHNRLYWYRQTLGQGPEFLTYFQNEAQLEKSRLLSDRFSAERPKGSFSTLEIQRTEQGDSAMYLCASSFPGGNQPQHFGDGTRLSIL.

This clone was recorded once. The CDR3 spells CASSPRTGANEQFF. The CDR3, as DNA: TGTGCCAGCTCACCACGGACAGGGGCAAATGAGCAGTTCTTC. The J gene is TRBJ2-1, the V gene TRBV18, with 9 positions matching TRBD1. J gave up 7 bases and V 1 base, and 2 bases lay outside the gene matches. The germline V gene has CDR1 KGHSH and CDR2 LQKENI. This CDR3 is built from 14 residues.

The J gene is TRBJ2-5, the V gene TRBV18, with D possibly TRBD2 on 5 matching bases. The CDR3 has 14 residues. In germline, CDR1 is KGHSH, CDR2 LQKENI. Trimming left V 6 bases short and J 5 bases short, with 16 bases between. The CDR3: CASSLTEVGETQYF. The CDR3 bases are TGTGCCAGCTCCCTTACGGAGGTGGGGGAGACCCAGTACTTC.

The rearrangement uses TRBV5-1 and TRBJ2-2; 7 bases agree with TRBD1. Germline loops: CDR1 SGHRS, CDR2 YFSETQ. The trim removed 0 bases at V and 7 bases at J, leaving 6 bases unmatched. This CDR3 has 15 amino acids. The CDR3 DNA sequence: TGCGCCAGCAGCTTGGCTACAGGACAGGTCGGGGAGCTGTTTTTT. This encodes CASSLATGQVGELFF.

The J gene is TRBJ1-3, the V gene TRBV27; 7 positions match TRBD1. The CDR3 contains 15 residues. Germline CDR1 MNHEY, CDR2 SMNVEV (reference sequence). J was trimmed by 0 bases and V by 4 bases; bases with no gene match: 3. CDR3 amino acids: CASSWTGASGNTIYF. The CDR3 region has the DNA TGTGCCAGCAGTTGGACAGGTGCCTCTGGAAACACCATATATTTT.

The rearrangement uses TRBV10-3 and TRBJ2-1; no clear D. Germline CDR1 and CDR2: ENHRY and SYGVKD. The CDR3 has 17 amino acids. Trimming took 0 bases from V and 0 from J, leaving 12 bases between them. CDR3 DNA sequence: TGTGCCATCAGTGAGTCGACCCCTGACAACTCCTACAATGAGCAGTTCTTC. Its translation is CAISESTPDNSYNEQFF.

CDR3 region: CASSLGIQETQYF. CDR3 nucleotide sequence: TGCGCCAGCAGCTTGGGGATCCAAGAGACCCAGTACTTC. This chain links TRBV5-1 with TRBJ2-5; no definite D call. Germline CDR1 and CDR2: SGHRS and YFSETQ. The V gene lost 0 bases and the J gene lost 1 base, with 4 bases spanning the gap. The CDR3 has 13 amino acids.

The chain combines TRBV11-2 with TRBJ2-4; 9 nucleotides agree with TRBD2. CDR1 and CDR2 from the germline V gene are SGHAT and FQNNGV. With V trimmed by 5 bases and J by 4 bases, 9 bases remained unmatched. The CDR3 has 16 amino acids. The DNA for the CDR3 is TGTGCCAGCAGCGAGGGCCATAGCGGGAGTAAAAACATTCAGTACTTC. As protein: CASSEGHSGSKNIQYF.

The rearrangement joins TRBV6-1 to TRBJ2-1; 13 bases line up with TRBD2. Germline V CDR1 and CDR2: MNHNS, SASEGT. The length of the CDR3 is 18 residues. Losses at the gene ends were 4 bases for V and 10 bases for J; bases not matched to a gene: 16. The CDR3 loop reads CASSVNHLGTSGNGEQFF. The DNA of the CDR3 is TGTGCCAGCAGTGTAAACCACCTTGGGACTAGCGGGAATGGAGAGCAGTTCTTC.

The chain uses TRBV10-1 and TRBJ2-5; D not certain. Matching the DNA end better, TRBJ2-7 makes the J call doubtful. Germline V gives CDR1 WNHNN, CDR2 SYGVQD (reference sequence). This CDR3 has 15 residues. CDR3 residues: CASSEGGNTHYEQYF. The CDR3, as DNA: TGCGCCAGCAGTGAGGGCGGCAATACCCACTACGAGCAGTACTTC.

The CDR3 reads CASSPTTMGGLYEQYF. Here the CDR3 DNA reads TGTGCCAGCTCACCAACGACCATGGGCGGCCTCTACGAGCAGTACTTC. The rearrangement links TRBV18 to TRBJ2-7, with unresolved D. V was clipped by 2 bases and J by 3 bases, with 17 bases between them. The CDR3 runs to 16 residues. CDR1 and CDR2 (germline): KGHSH, LQKENI.

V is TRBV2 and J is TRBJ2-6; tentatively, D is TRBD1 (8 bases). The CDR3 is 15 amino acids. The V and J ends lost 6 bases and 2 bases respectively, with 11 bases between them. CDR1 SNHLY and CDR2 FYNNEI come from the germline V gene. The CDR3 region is CASSTGGAGANVLTF. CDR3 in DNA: TGTGCCAGCAGCACAGGGGGGGCTGGGGCCAACGTCCTGACTTTC.

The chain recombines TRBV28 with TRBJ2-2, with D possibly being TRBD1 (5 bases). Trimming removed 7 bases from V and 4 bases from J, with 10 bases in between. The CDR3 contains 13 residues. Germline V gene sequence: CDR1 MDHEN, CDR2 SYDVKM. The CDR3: CASMVTGTGELFF. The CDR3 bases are TGTGCCAGCATGGTTACAGGCACCGGGGAGCTGTTTTTT.

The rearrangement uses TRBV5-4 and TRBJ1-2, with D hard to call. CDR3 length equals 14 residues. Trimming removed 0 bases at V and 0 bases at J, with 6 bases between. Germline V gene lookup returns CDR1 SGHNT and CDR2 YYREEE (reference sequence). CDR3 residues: CASSLVASNYGYTF. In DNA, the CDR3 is TGTGCCAGCAGCTTGGTAGCCTCTAACTATGGCTACACCTTC.